This TCR beta chain was obtained from a study of human T cells and chemical hapten exposure. Overall study context: Patients received weekly diphenylcyclopropenone doses to the scalp throughout the approximately 25-week study. Chiefly female patients presented with alopecia areata, totalis or universalis.

Concerning this clonotype: Its specificity is unknown.

This CDR3 is 15 amino acids long. V was shortened by 0 bases and J by 8 bases, with 18 bases between the two germline ends. CDR1 and CDR2 (germline): DFQATT, SNEGSKA (reference sequence). Each CDR3 protein is one row after TCRdb ran MiXCR on the RACE reads. The data hold 280,000 or so distinct CDR3 sequences, with just under 8% observed a single time. Study results and caveats: No alteration of TCRs above 1 in 1000 frequency was seen with DPC sensitization.

The time point: pre-sensitization, week 0. Treatment described: therapeutic diphenylcyclopropenone sensitization with weekly scalp DPC. The chain uses TRBV20-1 and TRBJ2-3; D tentatively reads TRBD1 or TRBD2 (6 bases each). Sequencing used whole blood, obtained in connection with sensitization to the hapten diphenylcyclopropenone (DPC). The clonotype comes from a man younger than 35 with alopecia areata. Some clones in this sample may be carry-over from other donors' samples. The CDR3 loop is CSARDSRGVFGTQYF. The CDR3 DNA follows: TGCAGTGCTAGAGATTCTAGGGGGGTCTTTGGTACGCAGTATTTT.